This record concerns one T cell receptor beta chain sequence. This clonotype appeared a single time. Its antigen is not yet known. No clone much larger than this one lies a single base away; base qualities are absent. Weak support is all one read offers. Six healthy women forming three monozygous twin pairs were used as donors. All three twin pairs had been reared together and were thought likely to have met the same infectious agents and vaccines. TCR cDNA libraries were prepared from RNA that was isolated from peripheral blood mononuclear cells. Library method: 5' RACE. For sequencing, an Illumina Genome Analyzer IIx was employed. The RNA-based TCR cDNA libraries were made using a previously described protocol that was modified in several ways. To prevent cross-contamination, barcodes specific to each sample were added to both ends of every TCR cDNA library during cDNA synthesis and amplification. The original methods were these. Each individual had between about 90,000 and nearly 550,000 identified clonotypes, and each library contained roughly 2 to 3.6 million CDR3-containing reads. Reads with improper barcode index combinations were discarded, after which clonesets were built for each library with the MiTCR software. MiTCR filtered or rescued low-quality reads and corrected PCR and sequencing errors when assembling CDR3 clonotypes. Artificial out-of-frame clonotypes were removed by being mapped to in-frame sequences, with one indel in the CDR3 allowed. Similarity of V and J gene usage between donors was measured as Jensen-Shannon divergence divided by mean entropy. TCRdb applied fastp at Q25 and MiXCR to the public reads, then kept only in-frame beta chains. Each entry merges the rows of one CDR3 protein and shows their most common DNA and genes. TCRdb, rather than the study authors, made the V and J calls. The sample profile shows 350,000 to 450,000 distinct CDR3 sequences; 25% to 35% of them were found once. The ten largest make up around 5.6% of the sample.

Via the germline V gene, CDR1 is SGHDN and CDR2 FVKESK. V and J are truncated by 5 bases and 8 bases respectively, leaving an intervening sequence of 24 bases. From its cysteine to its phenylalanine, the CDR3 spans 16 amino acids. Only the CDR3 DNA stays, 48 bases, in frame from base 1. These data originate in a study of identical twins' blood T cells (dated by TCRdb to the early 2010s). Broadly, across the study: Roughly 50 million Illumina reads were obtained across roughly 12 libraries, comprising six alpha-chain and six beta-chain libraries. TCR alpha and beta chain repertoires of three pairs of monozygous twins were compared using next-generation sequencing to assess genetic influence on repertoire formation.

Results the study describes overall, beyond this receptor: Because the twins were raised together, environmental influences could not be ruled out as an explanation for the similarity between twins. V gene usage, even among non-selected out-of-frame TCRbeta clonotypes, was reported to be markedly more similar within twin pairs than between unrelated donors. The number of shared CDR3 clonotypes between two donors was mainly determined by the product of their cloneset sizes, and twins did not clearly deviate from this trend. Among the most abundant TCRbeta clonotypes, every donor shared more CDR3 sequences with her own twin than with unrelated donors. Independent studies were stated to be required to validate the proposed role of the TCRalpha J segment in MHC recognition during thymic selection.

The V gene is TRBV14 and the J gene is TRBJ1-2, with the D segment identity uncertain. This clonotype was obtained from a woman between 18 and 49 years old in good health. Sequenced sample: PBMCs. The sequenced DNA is TGTGCCAGCAGCACAACTCGGGTGGGGTACCGATCGGGCTACACCTTC. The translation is CASSTTRVGYRSGYTF. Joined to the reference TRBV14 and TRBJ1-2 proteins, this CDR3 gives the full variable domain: EAGVTQFPSHSVIEKGQTVTLRCDPISGHDNLYWYRRVMGKEIKFLLHFVKESKQDESGMPNNRFLAERTGGTYSTLKVQPAELEDSGVYFCASSTTRVGYRSGYTFGSGTRLTVV.